This TCR beta chain was documented in a study of regulatory T cells in long-lasting Graves disease. This sample's time point: newly diagnosed GD, antithyroid drugs for less than 3 months. From RNA extracted from PBMCs, the TCR library was made. Building the TCR beta libraries relied on iRepertoire HTBI primers, and CDR3 regions underwent Arm-PCR. A single record per CDR3 protein comes from TCRdb applying MiXCR to the multiplex PCR reads. Of about 470,000 distinct CDR3 sequences in the sample, around 15% are singletons; the top ten hold approximately 12%. The germline CDR1 and CDR2 sequences are SGHTA and FQGTGA. Trimming pared 4 bases from V and 2 bases from J, leaving 12 bases between. This CDR3 contains 16 residues. The sample also formed part of further work on T cells in Graves' hyperthyroidism and ophthalmopathy.

The chain employs TRBV7-3 and TRBJ2-6; weak D call: TRBD2 (6 bases). Here the sequenced sample was peripheral blood mononuclear cells (PBMCs), taken at new diagnosis, from a patient treated with antithyroid drugs. The sequence was collected from a middle-aged man with Graves disease. CDR3 nucleotides: TGTGCCAGCAGCTCCAGACTAGGCGCTGGGGCCAACGTCCTGACTTTC. Protein product: CASSSRLGAGANVLTF.